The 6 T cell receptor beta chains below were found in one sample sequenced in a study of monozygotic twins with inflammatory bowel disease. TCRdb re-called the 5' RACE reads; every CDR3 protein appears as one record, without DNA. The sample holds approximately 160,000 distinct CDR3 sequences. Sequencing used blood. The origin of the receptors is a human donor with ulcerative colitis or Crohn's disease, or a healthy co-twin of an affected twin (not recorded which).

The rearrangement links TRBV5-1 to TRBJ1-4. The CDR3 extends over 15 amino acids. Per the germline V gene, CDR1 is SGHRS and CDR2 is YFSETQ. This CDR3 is CASSLGQFENEKLFF.

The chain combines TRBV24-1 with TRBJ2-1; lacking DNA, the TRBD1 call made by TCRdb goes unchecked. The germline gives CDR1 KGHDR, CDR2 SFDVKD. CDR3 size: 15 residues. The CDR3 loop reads CATSDWGLSYNEQFF.

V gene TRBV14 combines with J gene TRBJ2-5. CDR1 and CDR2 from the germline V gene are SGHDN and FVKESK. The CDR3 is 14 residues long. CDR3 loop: CASSQDVRQETQYF.

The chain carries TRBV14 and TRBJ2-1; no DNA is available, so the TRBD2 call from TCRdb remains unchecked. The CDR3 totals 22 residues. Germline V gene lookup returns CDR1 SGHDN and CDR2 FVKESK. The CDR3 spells CASSQVAIIRAGGASRNNEQFF.

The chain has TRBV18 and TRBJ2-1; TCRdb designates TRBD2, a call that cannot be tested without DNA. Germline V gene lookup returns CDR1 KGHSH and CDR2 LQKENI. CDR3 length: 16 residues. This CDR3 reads CASSPLARRRQDEQFF.

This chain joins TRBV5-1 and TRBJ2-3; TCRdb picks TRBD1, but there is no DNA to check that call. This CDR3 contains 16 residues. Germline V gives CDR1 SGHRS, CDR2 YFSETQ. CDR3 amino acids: CASSFLSDRDKATQYF.